This TCR beta chain derives from a study of cytomegalovirus exposure and HLA in healthy donors. For the study at large: Later, an analysis reported that the 110 or so validation repertoires had used the same platform as the approximately 600 first-cohort repertoires. Study conclusions and caveats: TCR clusters originating in the first cohort tended to co-occur in the 110 or so validation repertoires, according to a later analysis. The study put under 200 TCR beta chains on its list as cytomegalovirus-associated. In vitro work confirmed that a few CMV-associated chains recognize CMV antigens.

Comment on this clone: Its matching antigen is unknown.

V lost 4 bases, J lost 2 bases, and 10 bases stayed unmatched. Germline assignment: CDR1 SGHRS and CDR2 YFSETQ. CDR3 size: 17 residues. Method: immunoSEQ multiplex PCR; TCRdb's copy keeps in-frame clones and lacks some. The sample lists under 200,000 clones, around 92% occurring once. This TCR came from a man between 18 and 35 years old in good health and CMV-seropositive. The material sequenced was PBMCs. This chain links TRBV5-1 with TRBJ2-2; 8 bases match TRBD2. The CDR3: CASSVNIAGLNTGELFF. The CDR3, as DNA: TGCGCCAGCAGCGTTAACATAGCGGGATTAAACACCGGGGAGCTGTTTTTT.